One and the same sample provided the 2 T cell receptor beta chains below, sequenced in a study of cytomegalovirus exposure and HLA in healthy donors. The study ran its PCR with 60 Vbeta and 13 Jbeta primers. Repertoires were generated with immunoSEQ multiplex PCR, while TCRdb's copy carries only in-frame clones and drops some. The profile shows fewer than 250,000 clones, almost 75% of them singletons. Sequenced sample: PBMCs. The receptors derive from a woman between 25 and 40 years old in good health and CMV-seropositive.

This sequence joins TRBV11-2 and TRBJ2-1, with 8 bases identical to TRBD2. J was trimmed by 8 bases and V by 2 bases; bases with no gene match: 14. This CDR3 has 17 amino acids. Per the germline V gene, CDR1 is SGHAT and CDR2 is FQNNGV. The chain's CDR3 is CASSLNRGRSAGDEQFF. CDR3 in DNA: TGTGCCAGCAGCTTAAATCGGGGACGGTCAGCGGGAGATGAGCAGTTCTTC.

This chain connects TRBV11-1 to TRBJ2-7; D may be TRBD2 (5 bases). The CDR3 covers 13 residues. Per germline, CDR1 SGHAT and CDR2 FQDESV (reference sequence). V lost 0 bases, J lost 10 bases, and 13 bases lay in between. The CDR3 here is CASSLASGGVQYF. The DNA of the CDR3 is TGTGCCAGCAGCTTAGCGAGCGGTGGGGTTCAGTACTTC.